The present entry profiles one T cell receptor (beta chain) with its context. The V and J ends lost 6 bases and 5 bases respectively, with 18 bases between them. The germline V gene encodes CDR1 KGHSH and CDR2 LQKENI. This CDR3 is built from 15 residues. Original analysis: Quantification of nucleated cells was approximated via reference gene primer amplification. Repertoires were generated with immunoSEQ multiplex PCR, while TCRdb's copy carries only in-frame clones and drops some. The D gene and trimming were derived from the DNA, and the V and J assignments and clone size from that table. Of 250,000 to 350,000 clones in the sample, roughly 83% were seen once. These data belong to a study of blood T cell repertoires in COVID-19. Across the whole study: Spain, Italy and the United States supplied samples that represented acute and convalescent COVID-19. From T cells, B-cell-depleted T cells, or PBMCs came the material, which was cDNA or gDNA.

The sequencing input was peripheral blood. V and J are TRBV18 and TRBJ2-3; a possible D gene is TRBD2 (6 bases). The source is a human donor with COVID-19, enrolled during active disease. The donor label of this sample is uncertain. CDR3 sequence reads: CASSPRGGNRDTQYF. CDR3 in DNA: TGTGCCAGCTCCCCTCGGGGCGGGAATCGAGATACGCAGTATTTT.